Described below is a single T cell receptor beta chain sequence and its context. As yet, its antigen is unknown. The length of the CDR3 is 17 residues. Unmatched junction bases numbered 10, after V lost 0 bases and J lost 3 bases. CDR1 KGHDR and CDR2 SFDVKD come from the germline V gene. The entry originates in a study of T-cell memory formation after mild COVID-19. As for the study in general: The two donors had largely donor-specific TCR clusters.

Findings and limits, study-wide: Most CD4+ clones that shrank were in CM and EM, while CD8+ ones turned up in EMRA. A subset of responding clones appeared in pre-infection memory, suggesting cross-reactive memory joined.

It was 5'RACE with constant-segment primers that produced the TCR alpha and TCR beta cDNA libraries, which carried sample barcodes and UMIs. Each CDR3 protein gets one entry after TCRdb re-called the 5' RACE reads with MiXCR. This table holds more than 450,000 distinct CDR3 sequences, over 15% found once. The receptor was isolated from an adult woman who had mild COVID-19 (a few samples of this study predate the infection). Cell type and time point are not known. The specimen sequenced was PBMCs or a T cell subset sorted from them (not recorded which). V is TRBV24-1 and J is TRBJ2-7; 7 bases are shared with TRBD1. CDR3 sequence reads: CATSDLRLYDRDYEQYF. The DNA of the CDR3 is TGTGCCACCAGTGATTTGCGCCTCTACGACAGGGACTACGAGCAGTACTTC.